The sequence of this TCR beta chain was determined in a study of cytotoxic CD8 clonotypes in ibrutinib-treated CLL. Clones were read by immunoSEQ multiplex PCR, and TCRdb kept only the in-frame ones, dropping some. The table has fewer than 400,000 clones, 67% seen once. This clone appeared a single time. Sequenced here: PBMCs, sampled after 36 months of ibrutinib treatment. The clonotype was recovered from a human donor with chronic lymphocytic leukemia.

This CDR3 is CSVDGAETNYGYTF. For the CDR3, the DNA is TGCAGCGTTGACGGGGCAGAGACCAACTATGGCTACACCTTC. J is TRBJ1-2 and V is TRBV29-1; possible D gene TRBD1, 5 bases. CDR1 SQVTM and CDR2 ANQGSEA come from the germline V gene. The CDR3 contains 14 residues. The V end lost 3 bases, the J end lost 2 bases, and 13 bases lay between the germline ends.